This T cell receptor beta chain was found in a study of shared clonotypes between healthy human individuals. Looking at the study overall: CD4 naive cells filled three plates per donor, CD4 memory three, CD8 naive two and CD8 memory one.

An assay was performed, and its level was deep. The protocol was immunoSEQ multiplex PCR, while the TCRdb copy is restricted to in-frame clones and leaves out a portion. Of about 2.4 million clones in the sample, around nine tenths are singletons; the top ten hold around 0.14%. Regarding the study as a whole: Clonotype sharing across donors was expected to vary with sequencing depth.

Memory CD4+ cells were the fraction left after CD45RA+ naive selection. As to this clone: The target antigen is unknown.

Sequencing was performed on naive CD4+ T cells sorted from blood. As for subset: CD45RA+ positively selected. The receptor comes from a man in his late teens or twenties in good health.

As DNA, the CDR3 is TGTGCCAGCAGTGGGGATTTATCTGGAAACACCATATATTTT. Translating gives CASSGDLSGNTIYF. This chain joins TRBV2 and TRBJ1-3; D not resolved. CDR1 and CDR2 (germline): SNHLY, FYNNEI. This CDR3 has 14 residues. V lost 4 bases to trimming and J lost 1 base, with 8 bases between them.